Listed below are T cell receptor beta chains from one sample, sequenced in a study of blood T cell repertoires in COVID-19. Only in-frame clones appear in the TCRdb table, and some are missing; sequencing was by immunoSEQ multiplex PCR. The data show under 75,000 clones, around 88% seen once. Sequences were obtained from peripheral blood. The source of these receptors is a woman older than 75 with active COVID-19. Each CDR3 is given with its conserved first and last residue. The D gene is left open where the match is weak. A clone size is listed for some rows: how often the clone was seen (once, few, many), or a class if it is expanded.

d_call: NA
clone_size: few
v_call: TRBV28
j_call: TRBJ1-6
cdr3_aa: CASRTSYNSPLHF
cdr3_nt: TGTGCCAGCAGGACTTCTTATAATTCACCCCTCCACTTT

d_call: NA
clone_size: NA
v_call: TRBV19
j_call: TRBJ1-2
cdr3_aa: CASSIAHQGSYGYTF
cdr3_nt: TGTGCCAGTAGTATTGCCCATCAGGGGAGCTATGGCTACACCTTC

d_call: NA
clone_size: NA
v_call: TRBV4-3
j_call: TRBJ2-2
cdr3_aa: CASSQVGGGDFTGELFF
cdr3_nt: TGCGCCAGCAGCCAAGTAGGAGGGGGGGATTTCACCGGGGAGCTGTTTTTT

d_call: NA
clone_size: once
v_call: TRBV5-1
j_call: TRBJ2-5
cdr3_aa: CASSLAGMGLQETQYF
cdr3_nt: TGCGCCAGCAGCTTGGCCGGGATGGGACTTCAAGAGACCCAGTACTTC

d_call: NA
clone_size: NA
v_call: TRBV28
j_call: TRBJ1-1
cdr3_aa: CASRLGRGYAFF
cdr3_nt: TGTGCCAGCAGACTAGGGAGGGGCTACGCTTTCTTT

d_call: NA
clone_size: NA
v_call: TRBV7-2
j_call: TRBJ1-4
cdr3_aa: CASSLAHGAFGEKLFF
cdr3_nt: TGTGCCAGCAGCTTAGCGCATGGGGCCTTTGGGGAAAAACTGTTTTTT

d_call: NA
clone_size: NA
v_call: TRBV27
j_call: TRBJ2-5
cdr3_aa: CASSLWAGQETQYF
cdr3_nt: TGTGCCAGCAGTTTATGGGCAGGGCAAGAGACCCAGTACTTC

d_call: NA
clone_size: NA
v_call: TRBV28
j_call: TRBJ2-7
cdr3_aa: CASSRYEQYF
cdr3_nt: TGTGCCAGCAGCCGCTACGAGCAGTACTTC

d_call: NA
clone_size: NA
v_call: TRBV14
j_call: TRBJ2-3
cdr3_aa: CASSQDYSDTQYF
cdr3_nt: TGTGCCAGCAGCCAAGATTACTCAGATACGCAGTATTTT

d_call: TRBD1
clone_size: NA
v_call: TRBV6-7
j_call: TRBJ1-2
cdr3_aa: CASSYLDRVGFNYGYTF
cdr3_nt: TGTGCCAGCAGTTACCTCGACAGGGTGGGCTTTAACTATGGCTACACCTTC

d_call: TRBD2
clone_size: NA
v_call: TRBV30
j_call: TRBJ2-3
cdr3_aa: CAWGLAGGRSDTQYF
cdr3_nt: TGTGCCTGGGGACTAGCGGGGGGGCGGTCAGATACGCAGTATTTT

d_call: NA
clone_size: NA
v_call: TRBV12-3/TRBV12-4
j_call: TRBJ1-2
cdr3_aa: CASSFSEAGGYTF
cdr3_nt: TGTGCCAGCAGTTTTTCCGAGGCGGGCGGCTACACCTTC

d_call: NA
clone_size: NA
v_call: TRBV19
j_call: TRBJ1-1
cdr3_aa: CASKGGPRGEAFF
cdr3_nt: TGTGCCAGCAAGGGGGGGCCGAGGGGTGAAGCTTTCTTT

d_call: NA
clone_size: NA
v_call: TRBV4-1
j_call: TRBJ1-5
cdr3_aa: CASSQDWASQPQHF
cdr3_nt: TGCGCCAGCAGCCAAGATTGGGCAAGCCAGCCCCAGCATTTT

d_call: NA
clone_size: NA
v_call: TRBV7-3
j_call: TRBJ1-1
cdr3_aa: CASSQNSNTEAFF
cdr3_nt: TGTGCCAGCAGCCAAAACAGTAACACTGAAGCTTTCTTT

d_call: TRBD1
clone_size: NA
v_call: TRBV24-1
j_call: TRBJ1-1
cdr3_aa: CATSGPRTGTGGAGDTEAFF
cdr3_nt: TGTGCCACCAGTGGTCCGCGGACCGGGACAGGGGGCGCGGGTGACACTGAAGCTTTCTTT

d_call: TRBD2
clone_size: NA
v_call: TRBV5-1
j_call: TRBJ2-5
cdr3_aa: CASSGTGTSGVETQYF
cdr3_nt: TGCGCCAGCAGCGGGACCGGGACTAGCGGTGTGGAGACCCAGTACTTC

d_call: TRBD2
clone_size: few
v_call: TRBV5-4
j_call: TRBJ2-7
cdr3_aa: CASSAFGLADGVQYF
cdr3_nt: TGTGCCAGCAGCGCCTTTGGACTAGCGGATGGGGTGCAGTACTTC

d_call: TRBD2
clone_size: NA
v_call: TRBV5-1
j_call: TRBJ2-1
cdr3_aa: CASSLEATSGGNEQFF
cdr3_nt: TGCGCCAGCAGCTTGGAAGCGACTAGCGGGGGGAATGAGCAGTTCTTC

d_call: NA
clone_size: NA
v_call: TRBV6-1
j_call: TRBJ1-1
cdr3_aa: CASSEGATVVAEAFF
cdr3_nt: TGTGCCAGCAGTGAAGGTGCGACAGTCGTCGCTGAAGCTTTCTTT

d_call: NA
clone_size: NA
v_call: TRBV7-2
j_call: TRBJ2-3
cdr3_aa: CASSLRGGGPQYF
cdr3_nt: TGTGCCAGCAGCTTGCGAGGGGGGGGGCCACAGTATTTT

d_call: TRBD1
clone_size: many
v_call: TRBV30
j_call: TRBJ1-6
cdr3_aa: CAWEPGQGASPLHF
cdr3_nt: TGTGCCTGGGAGCCGGGACAGGGGGCCTCACCCCTCCACTTT

d_call: NA
clone_size: NA
v_call: TRBV2
j_call: TRBJ2-3
cdr3_aa: CASGIQGGGTDTQYF
cdr3_nt: TGTGCCAGCGGGATACAGGGAGGGGGCACAGATACGCAGTATTTT

d_call: NA
clone_size: NA
v_call: TRBV19
j_call: TRBJ1-5
cdr3_aa: CASSPLGNNQPQHF
cdr3_nt: TGTGCCAGTAGTCCCCTCGGGAACAATCAGCCCCAGCATTTT

d_call: NA
clone_size: NA
v_call: TRBV28
j_call: TRBJ1-6
cdr3_aa: CASSFTGFRSPLHF
cdr3_nt: TGTGCCAGCAGTTTTACAGGTTTTCGCTCACCCCTCCACTTT

d_call: TRBD2
clone_size: NA
v_call: TRBV13
j_call: TRBJ2-3
cdr3_aa: CASSSGLATDTQYF
cdr3_nt: TGTGCCAGCAGCTCGGGACTAGCAACAGATACGCAGTATTTT

d_call: TRBD1
clone_size: NA
v_call: TRBV19
j_call: TRBJ2-7
cdr3_aa: CASSRQGSYEQYF
cdr3_nt: TGTGCCAGTAGTAGACAGGGCTCCTACGAGCAGTACTTC

d_call: TRBD2
clone_size: once
v_call: TRBV6-2/TRBV6-3
j_call: TRBJ2-1
cdr3_aa: CASSLLAGSYNEQFF
cdr3_nt: TGTGCCAGCAGTTTACTAGCGGGGTCCTACAATGAGCAGTTCTTC

d_call: NA
clone_size: NA
v_call: TRBV6-5
j_call: TRBJ1-1
cdr3_aa: CASILTGLNTEAFF
cdr3_nt: TGTGCCAGCATACTTACAGGCCTGAACACTGAAGCTTTCTTT

d_call: NA
clone_size: NA
v_call: TRBV7-2
j_call: TRBJ2-6
cdr3_aa: CASSLQGGTGANVLTF
cdr3_nt: TGTGCCAGCAGCTTACAAGGGGGAACTGGGGCCAACGTCCTGACTTTC

d_call: TRBD2
clone_size: NA
v_call: TRBV5-1
j_call: TRBJ2-5
cdr3_aa: CASSRGTSGGHQETQYF
cdr3_nt: TGCGCCAGCAGCCGCGGGACTAGCGGGGGACACCAAGAGACCCAGTACTTC

d_call: NA
clone_size: NA
v_call: TRBV2
j_call: TRBJ1-4
cdr3_aa: CASSAQGGEEKLFF
cdr3_nt: TGTGCCAGCAGTGCTCAGGGTGGCGAGGAAAAACTGTTTTTT

d_call: NA
clone_size: NA
v_call: TRBV19
j_call: TRBJ2-3
cdr3_aa: CASSSSRGRDTQYF
cdr3_nt: TGTGCCAGTAGTAGCAGTAGGGGGAGAGATACGCAGTATTTT

d_call: TRBD2
clone_size: NA
v_call: TRBV6-5
j_call: TRBJ2-5
cdr3_aa: CASSPGLAEVGYF
cdr3_nt: TGTGCCAGCAGTCCCGGACTAGCGGAGGTCGGGTACTTC

d_call: NA
clone_size: NA
v_call: TRBV9
j_call: TRBJ1-2
cdr3_aa: CASSVYVRDYGYTF
cdr3_nt: TGTGCCAGCAGCGTATACGTCAGGGACTATGGCTACACCTTC

d_call: TRBD1
clone_size: NA
v_call: TRBV3-1/TRBV3-2
j_call: TRBJ1-5
cdr3_aa: CASSQDTGGSNQPQHF
cdr3_nt: TGTGCCAGCAGCCAAGATACAGGGGGTAGCAATCAGCCCCAGCATTTT

d_call: NA
clone_size: NA
v_call: TRBV5-1
j_call: TRBJ1-3
cdr3_aa: CASSSGVASGNTIYF
cdr3_nt: TGCGCCAGCAGCTCAGGGGTTGCCTCTGGAAACACCATATATTTT

d_call: TRBD2
clone_size: NA
v_call: TRBV7-2
j_call: TRBJ2-5
cdr3_aa: CASSDRAGGVTQYF
cdr3_nt: TGTGCCAGCAGCGACCGGGCCGGGGGGGTCACCCAGTACTTC

d_call: NA
clone_size: NA
v_call: TRBV10-3
j_call: TRBJ2-7
cdr3_aa: CAITQGSNEQYF
cdr3_nt: TGTGCCATCACCCAGGGATCCAACGAGCAGTACTTC

d_call: TRBD1
clone_size: few
v_call: TRBV15
j_call: TRBJ2-2
cdr3_aa: CATSRDGGQGAIGELFF
cdr3_nt: TGTGCCACCAGCAGAGATGGAGGACAGGGGGCAATCGGGGAGCTGTTTTTT

d_call: TRBD1
clone_size: NA
v_call: TRBV24-1
j_call: TRBJ1-2
cdr3_aa: CATQSSGTGSFGPAGYTF
cdr3_nt: TGTGCCACCCAGTCCTCCGGGACAGGGTCCTTTGGTCCGGCCGGCTACACCTTC

d_call: NA
clone_size: NA
v_call: TRBV4-1
j_call: TRBJ1-2
cdr3_aa: CASSQDDWDTNYGYTF
cdr3_nt: TGCGCCAGCAGCCAAGATGACTGGGACACTAACTATGGCTACACCTTC

d_call: TRBD2
clone_size: few
v_call: TRBV7-2
j_call: TRBJ2-2
cdr3_aa: CASSWRLAGGPGELFF
cdr3_nt: TGTGCCAGCAGCTGGAGACTAGCGGGGGGGCCCGGGGAGCTGTTTTTT

d_call: NA
clone_size: NA
v_call: TRBV15
j_call: TRBJ2-3
cdr3_aa: CATSRDVSNGLAGGTQYF
cdr3_nt: TGTGCCACCAGCAGAGACGTCAGTAATGGGCTAGCCGGGGGTACGCAGTATTTT

d_call: TRBD2
clone_size: NA
v_call: TRBV9
j_call: TRBJ2-5
cdr3_aa: CASSGGLVSGETQYF
cdr3_nt: TGTGCCAGCAGCGGAGGACTAGTCTCTGGAGAGACCCAGTACTTC

d_call: TRBD1
clone_size: many
v_call: TRBV6-1
j_call: TRBJ2-7
cdr3_aa: CASSEQGVEQYF
cdr3_nt: TGTGCCAGCAGTGAACAGGGGGTTGAGCAGTACTTC

d_call: NA
clone_size: NA
v_call: TRBV19
j_call: TRBJ1-1
cdr3_aa: CASSINMNTEAFF
cdr3_nt: TGTGCCAGTAGTATTAACATGAACACTGAAGCTTTCTTT

d_call: NA
clone_size: NA
v_call: TRBV5-1
j_call: TRBJ1-4
cdr3_aa: CASREGQSTNEKLFF
cdr3_nt: TGCGCCAGCAGGGAAGGACAGTCAACTAATGAAAAACTGTTTTTT

d_call: TRBD1
clone_size: NA
v_call: TRBV7-3
j_call: TRBJ2-1
cdr3_aa: CASSSGQGFSEQFF
cdr3_nt: TGTGCCAGCAGCTCTGGACAGGGATTTAGTGAGCAGTTCTTC